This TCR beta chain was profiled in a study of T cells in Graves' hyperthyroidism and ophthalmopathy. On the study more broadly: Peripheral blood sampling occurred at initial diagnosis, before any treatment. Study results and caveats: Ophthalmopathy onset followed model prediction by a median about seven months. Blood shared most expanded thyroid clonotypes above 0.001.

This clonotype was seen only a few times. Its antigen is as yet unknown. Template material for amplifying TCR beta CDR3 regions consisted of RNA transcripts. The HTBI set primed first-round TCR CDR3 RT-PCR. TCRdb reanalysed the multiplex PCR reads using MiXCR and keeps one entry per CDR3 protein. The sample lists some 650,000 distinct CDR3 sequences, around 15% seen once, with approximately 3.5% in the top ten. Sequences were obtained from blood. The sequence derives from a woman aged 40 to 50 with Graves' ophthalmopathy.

The CDR3 reads CASSHSSGRETQYF. CDR3 nucleotides: TGCGCCAGCAGCCATTCCTCGGGGAGGGAGACCCAGTACTTC. The chain couples TRBV4-1 to TRBJ2-5; a possible D gene is TRBD2 (6 bases). V gave up 3 bases and J gave up 5 bases, with 13 bases separating them. Germline CDR1 MGHRA, CDR2 YSYEKL. This CDR3 has 14 residues.